The clone carrying this T cell receptor beta chain was seen more than once but under ten times. Preparing the TCRbeta library involved the use of unique molecular identifiers. TCRdb passed the PCR reads through MiXCR, listing each CDR3 protein once. The data contain hundreds of thousands of distinct CDR3 sequences, 15% to 20% of them singletons. This specimen comes from a study of T-cell reconstitution after alpha-beta-depleted transplantation in children. CDR3 length: 13 amino acids. Trimming took 8 bases from V and 4 from J, leaving 15 bases between them. Germline CDR1 is SNHLY and CDR2 is FYNNEI. This clonotype was sampled from a boy younger than two who had a stem cell transplant for Wiskott-Aldrich syndrome, so the T cells may come from the graft donor. The chain employs TRBV2 and TRBJ2-7; D could derive from TRBD1 or TRBD2 (5 bases each). Sequences were derived from PBMCs, mostly from graft donor cells, sampled 360 days after TCRalphabeta/CD19-depleted stem cell transplant. DNA of the CDR3: TGTGCCAGCGATGCCGGGGCAATATACGAGCAGTACTTC. Translation gives CASDAGAIYEQYF.